This T cell receptor (beta chain) was recorded in a study of cytomegalovirus exposure and HLA in healthy donors. Both 60 Vbeta primers and 13 Jbeta primers went into the PCR. Using immunoSEQ multiplex PCR, the repertoire was profiled, and TCRdb retains in-frame clones only, with some absent. The sample consists of 150,000 to 200,000 clones, around four fifths of them appearing once. Trimming at V came to 4 bases and at J to 7 bases, leaving 8 bases not matched to a gene. Germline CDR1 and CDR2: SGDLS and YYNGEE. This CDR3 spans 16 amino acids. Study-wide findings and caveats: In vitro work confirmed that a few CMV-associated chains recognize CMV antigens. Follow-up analysis found HLA locus-dependent TCR association rates, highest for DRB1 and lowest for HLA-C. It was taken for granted in presence/absence analyses that sequencing depth across donors was roughly uniform. Relative to equally common others, HLA-associated TCR beta chains showed greater clonal expansion in a later analysis.

As to this clone: Its antigen is unknown.

This clonotype was obtained from a woman between 50 and 59 years old in good health and CMV-seronegative. This rearrangement joins TRBV9 to TRBJ2-1, with 13 bases matching TRBD2. Sequencing was performed on PBMCs. This CDR3 is CASSRGLAGTGNEQFF. The CDR3 nucleotides are TGTGCCAGCAGCAGGGGACTAGCGGGAACGGGGAATGAGCAGTTCTTC.